These 3 T cell receptor beta chains were sequenced from one sample in a study of T cells in localized non-small cell lung cancer (dated by TCRdb to 2019 to 2021). Receptor amplification or capture employed the immunoSEQ multiplex PCR assay. Here the immuneACCESS table is served through TCRdb, limited to in-frame sequences with V and J called. Missing clones are a known gap in these copies; in checked studies unresolved V genes cover under half, and the rest lacks a known reason. This sample is represented by over 20,000 clones; 85% to 90% of them were singletons. Roughly 15% of the sample is held by the ten biggest clonotypes. Here the sequenced sample was PBMCs, taken before any cancer treatment. The receptors here all came from a woman aged 40-70 years with stage II squamous cell lung carcinoma.

The V gene is TRBV28, the J gene TRBJ2-1; perhaps TRBD1 as D (6 bases). Per the germline V gene, CDR1 is MDHEN and CDR2 is SYDVKM. The CDR3 has 13 amino acids. CDR3 region: CASRRGSYNEQFF. The CDR3 bases are TGTGCTTCTCGCAGGGGCTCCTACAATGAGCAGTTCTTC.

The rearrangement uses TRBV9 and TRBJ1-5, with unresolved D. The CDR3 runs to 14 residues. V shed 0 bases and J shed 5 bases, with 9 bases lying between them. The germline V gene has CDR1 SGDLS and CDR2 YYNGEE. The CDR3, as DNA: TGTGCCAGCAGCGTAGGAGGGAGGGATCAGCCCCAGCATTTT. Protein: CASSVGGRDQPQHF.

The chain uses TRBV29-1 and TRBJ2-7; 11 positions match TRBD1. Germline-derived CDR1 and CDR2 are SQVTM and ANQGSEA. With 4 bases clipped from V and 4 bases from J, the junction kept 6 bases outside the gene matches. This CDR3 contains 14 residues. CDR3 sequence: CSVAGTGGEYEQYF. CDR3 coding DNA: TGCAGCGTTGCCGGGACAGGGGGGGAATACGAGCAGTACTTC.